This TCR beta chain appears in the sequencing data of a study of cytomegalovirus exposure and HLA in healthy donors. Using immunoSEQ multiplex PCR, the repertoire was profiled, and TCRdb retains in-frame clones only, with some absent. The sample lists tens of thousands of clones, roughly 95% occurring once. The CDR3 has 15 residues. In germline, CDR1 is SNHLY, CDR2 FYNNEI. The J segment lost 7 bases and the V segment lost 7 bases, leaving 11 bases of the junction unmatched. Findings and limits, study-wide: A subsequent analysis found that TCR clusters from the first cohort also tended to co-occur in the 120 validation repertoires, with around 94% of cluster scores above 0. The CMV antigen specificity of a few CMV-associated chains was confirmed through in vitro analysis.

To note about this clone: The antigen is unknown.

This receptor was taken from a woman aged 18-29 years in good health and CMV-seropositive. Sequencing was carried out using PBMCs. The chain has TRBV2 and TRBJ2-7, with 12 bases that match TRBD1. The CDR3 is CASMVGGQGAREQYF. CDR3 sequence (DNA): TGTGCCAGCATGGTGGGGGGACAGGGGGCGAGGGAGCAGTACTTC. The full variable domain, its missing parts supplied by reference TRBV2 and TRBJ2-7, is EPEVTQTPSHQVTQMGQEVILRCVPISNHLYFYWYRQILGQKVEFLVSFYNNEISEKSEIFDDQFSVERPDGSNFTLKIRSTKLEDSAMYFCASMVGGQGAREQYFGPGTRLTVT.